The next 14 T cell receptor beta chains were all read from a single sample in a study of blood T cell repertoires in COVID-19. Measured with immunoSEQ multiplex PCR; TCRdb has only the in-frame clones, and not every one. The sample lists about 120,000 clones; about 80% were seen once. The sequenced sample consisted of peripheral blood. These receptors all come from a man aged 70-80 years with active or convalescent COVID-19.

The chain combines TRBV19 with TRBJ2-5; D might be TRBD2 (6 bases). V lost 4 bases and J lost 4, with 10 bases in between. Germline CDR1 LNHDA, CDR2 SQIVND (reference sequence). This CDR3 has 13 residues. In nucleotides, the CDR3 is TGTGCCAGTAGTAAACTAGCTTCAGAGACCCAGTACTTC. Translating it yields CASSKLASETQYF.

The chain recombines TRBV11-3 with TRBJ1-3, with TRBD1 as a possible D gene (6 bases). V was cut by 1 base and J by 2 bases, with 9 bases left in between. CDR1 is SGHNT, CDR2 YENEEA, per germline. This CDR3 has 15 residues. CDR3 region: CASSLAGTTGNTIYF. The DNA for the CDR3 is TGTGCCAGCAGCTTAGCAGGGACAACTGGAAACACCATATATTTT.

The chain has TRBV10-3 and TRBJ2-3; 7 nucleotides agree with TRBD2. CDR1 is ENHRY, CDR2 SYGVKD, per germline. The CDR3 runs to 13 residues. The ends lost 5 bases at V and 2 bases at J; junction bases unmatched: 1. CDR3 sequence: CAISTSDTDTQYF. The CDR3 DNA sequence: TGTGCCATCAGTACTAGCGACACAGATACGCAGTATTTT.

This clone was detected only once. The chain combines TRBV7-3 with TRBJ2-1, with D perhaps matching TRBD2 (7 bases). V lost 2 bases to trimming and J lost 8 bases, with 19 bases between them. The CDR3 spans 16 residues. The germline V gene encodes CDR1 SGHTA and CDR2 FQGTGA. This CDR3 is CASSLVGGGPIDEQFF. CDR3 nucleotide sequence: TGTGCCAGCAGCTTAGTAGGGGGAGGGCCTATCGATGAGCAGTTCTTC.

J is TRBJ2-5 and V is TRBV24-1; TRBD2 matches at 13 bases. CDR1 is KGHDR, CDR2 SFDVKD, per germline. V lost 4 bases, J lost 5 bases, and 6 bases stayed unmatched. This CDR3 has 16 amino acids. The CDR3 region has the DNA TGTGCCACCAGTGAATCCAGACTAGCGGGAGGCGAGACCCAGTACTTC. Residues: CATSESRLAGGETQYF.

The V call is TRBV4-3, the J call TRBJ1-1; D remains ambiguous. Germline V gene data show CDR1 as LGHNA and CDR2 as YSLEER. The CDR3 extends over 14 amino acids. Trimming cost V 0 bases and J 1 base, with 6 bases left between them. CDR3 nucleotides: TGCGCCAGCAGCCAAGAGGCGGGGAACACTGAAGCTTTCTTT. Protein sequence: CASSQEAGNTEAFF.

J is TRBJ1-2 and V is TRBV7-9; TRBD1 matches at 9 bases. J was trimmed by 8 bases and V by 6 bases; bases with no gene match: 4. This CDR3 is 12 amino acids long. In germline, CDR1 is SEHNR, CDR2 FQNEAQ (reference sequence). The CDR3 protein is CASRSGTGGYTF. Here the CDR3 DNA reads TGTGCCAGCAGGAGCGGGACAGGGGGCTACACCTTC.

In this sample, this clone turned up a few times. This chain links TRBV6-5 with TRBJ2-7; a possible D gene is TRBD2 (6 bases). V was cut by 7 bases and J by 5 bases, with 15 bases left in between. Germline V lookup: CDR1 MNHEY, CDR2 SVGAGI. CDR3 length: 13 residues. CDR3: CASTTSRIDEQYF. Written as DNA, the CDR3 is TGTGCCAGCACGACTAGTAGGATCGACGAGCAGTACTTC.

The chain has TRBV5-4 and TRBJ2-2, with D possibly matching TRBD2 (6 bases). This CDR3 has 16 residues. The germline V gene encodes CDR1 SGHNT and CDR2 YYREEE (reference sequence). Deletions cut 1 base from V and 2 bases from J, with 12 bases between. This chain's CDR3 is CASSLRRGINTGELFF. CDR3 nucleotide sequence: TGTGCCAGCAGCTTGAGGAGGGGCATTAACACCGGGGAGCTGTTTTTT.

The gene calls are TRBV11-3 and TRBJ2-3; 7 positions agree with TRBD2. With 2 bases clipped from V and 1 base from J, the junction kept 0 bases outside the gene matches. The CDR3 spans 14 residues. Germline V CDR1 and CDR2: SGHNT, YENEEA. Written as DNA, the CDR3 is TGTGCCAGCAGCTTACTAGCGGGCACAGATACGCAGTATTTT. Amino acids: CASSLLAGTDTQYF.

J is TRBJ2-3 and V is TRBV6-2 or TRBV6-3, with D possibly being TRBD2 (7 bases). The germline V gene encodes CDR1 MNHEY and CDR2 SVGEGT. Trimming stripped 0 bases from V and 5 bases from J, with 18 bases between. The CDR3 totals 17 residues. The CDR3: CASSYSLLRGGQDTQYF. CDR3 DNA sequence: TGTGCCAGCAGTTACTCCCTCTTGAGGGGGGGTCAAGATACGCAGTATTTT.

CDR3 nucleotides: TGTGCCAGCGTTTCCGTCGGGAACACTGAAGCTTTCTTT. This sequence encodes CASVSVGNTEAFF. V and J are TRBV6-5 and TRBJ1-1, with D unresolved. Trimming stripped 8 bases from V and 1 base from J, with 11 bases between. This CDR3 is built from 13 residues. Germline V lookup: CDR1 MNHEY, CDR2 SVGAGI.

V usage is TRBV6-1 and J usage is TRBJ1-3; D may be TRBD1 (6 bases). CDR1 MNHNS and CDR2 SASEGT come from the germline V gene. This CDR3 region has 13 residues. Trimming took off 2 bases at V and 9 bases at J, with 11 bases between the two ends. CDR3 protein: CASSETGRSTIYF. The CDR3 bases are TGTGCCAGCAGTGAAACAGGGCGGAGCACCATATATTTT.

This clone was recorded once. The chain has TRBV4-1 and TRBJ1-3, with 9 bases matching TRBD1. The V and J ends lost 1 base and 0 bases, in that order; junction bases with no gene match: 4. This CDR3 has 17 residues. CDR1 and CDR2 from the germline V gene are MGHRA and YSYEKL. CDR3 nucleotide sequence: TGCGCCAGCAGCCAAGTTACAGGGGGCGTCTCTGGAAACACCATATATTTT. Translated: CASSQVTGGVSGNTIYF.